Sequencing of this T cell receptor (beta chain) was carried out in a study of beta chain features in type 1 diabetes. Study findings and constraints: Within each of all four CD4+ subsets, Type 1 diabetes patients had TCRB CDR3s that were moderately but significantly shorter. Patients showed naive, central memory and Treg TCRB repertoires that appeared more similar than those of healthy donors.

This clone was detected a few times. What it recognizes is unknown. Expressed TCRB transcripts were sequenced after all isolated RNA was converted to cDNA. TCRdb's copy holds only in-frame clones and misses some; the assay was immunoSEQ multiplex PCR. The table records fewer than 350,000 clones, approximately 16% of them present only once. This CDR3 is built from 15 residues. Between the trimmed V and J ends, which lost 1 base and 2 bases, there was a span of 9 bases. Per germline, CDR1 KGHSH and CDR2 LQKENI. The receptor's source is a man aged 18 to 29 with type 1 diabetes. The gene calls are TRBV18 and TRBJ2-1, with D possibly TRBD1 on 5 matching bases. What was sequenced was naive CD4+ T cells from blood. CDR3 DNA: TGTGCCAGCTCACCACGTAGGACAACCTACAATGAGCAGTTCTTC. This sequence encodes CASSPRRTTYNEQFF.